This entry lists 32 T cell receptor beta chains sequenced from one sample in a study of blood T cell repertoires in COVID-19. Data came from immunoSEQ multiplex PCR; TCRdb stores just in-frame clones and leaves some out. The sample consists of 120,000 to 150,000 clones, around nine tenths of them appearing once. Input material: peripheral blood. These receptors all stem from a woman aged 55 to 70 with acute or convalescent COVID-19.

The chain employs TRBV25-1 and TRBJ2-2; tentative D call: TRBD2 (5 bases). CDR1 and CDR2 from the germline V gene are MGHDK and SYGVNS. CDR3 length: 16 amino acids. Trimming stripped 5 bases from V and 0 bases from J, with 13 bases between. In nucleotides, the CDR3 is TGTGCCAGCAGTCATCTCCGGGGTTCGAACACCGGGGAGCTGTTTTTT. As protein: CASSHLRGSNTGELFF. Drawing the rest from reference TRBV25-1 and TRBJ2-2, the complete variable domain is EADIYQTPRYLVIGTGKKITLECSQTMGHDKMYWYQQDPGMELHLIHYSYGVNSTEKGDLSSESTVSRIRTEHFPLTLESARPSHTSQYLCASSHLRGSNTGELFFGEGSRLTVL.

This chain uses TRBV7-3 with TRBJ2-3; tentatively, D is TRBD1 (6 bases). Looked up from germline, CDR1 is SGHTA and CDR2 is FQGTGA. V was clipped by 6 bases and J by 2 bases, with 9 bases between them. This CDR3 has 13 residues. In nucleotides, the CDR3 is TGTGCCAGCAGAGGGGGTGCCACAGATACGCAGTATTTT. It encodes CASRGGATDTQYF.

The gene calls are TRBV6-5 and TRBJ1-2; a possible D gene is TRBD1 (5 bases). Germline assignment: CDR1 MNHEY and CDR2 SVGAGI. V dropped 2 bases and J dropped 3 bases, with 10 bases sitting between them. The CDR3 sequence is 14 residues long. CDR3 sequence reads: CASSYIWGDYGYTF. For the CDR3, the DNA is TGTGCCAGCAGTTACATATGGGGGGACTATGGCTACACCTTC.

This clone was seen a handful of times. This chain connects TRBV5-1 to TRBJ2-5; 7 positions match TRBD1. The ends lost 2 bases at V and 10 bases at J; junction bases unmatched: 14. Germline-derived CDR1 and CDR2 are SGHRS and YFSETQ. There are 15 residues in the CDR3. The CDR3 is CASSFGDREVGGQYF. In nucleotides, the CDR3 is TGCGCCAGCAGCTTCGGTGACAGGGAAGTAGGAGGCCAGTACTTC.

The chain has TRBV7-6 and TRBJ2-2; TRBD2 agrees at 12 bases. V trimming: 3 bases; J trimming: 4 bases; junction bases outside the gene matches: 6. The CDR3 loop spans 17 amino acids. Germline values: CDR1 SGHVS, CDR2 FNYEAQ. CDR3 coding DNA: TGTGCCAGCAGCTTCCGACTAGCGGGGGAGGGCACCGGGGAGCTGTTTTTT. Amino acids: CASSFRLAGEGTGELFF.

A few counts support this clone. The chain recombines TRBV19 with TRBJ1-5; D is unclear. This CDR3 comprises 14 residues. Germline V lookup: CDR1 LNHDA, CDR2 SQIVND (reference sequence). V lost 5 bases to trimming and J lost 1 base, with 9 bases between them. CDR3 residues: CASSWRVSNQPQHF. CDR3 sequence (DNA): TGTGCCAGTAGTTGGAGGGTGAGCAATCAGCCCCAGCATTTT.

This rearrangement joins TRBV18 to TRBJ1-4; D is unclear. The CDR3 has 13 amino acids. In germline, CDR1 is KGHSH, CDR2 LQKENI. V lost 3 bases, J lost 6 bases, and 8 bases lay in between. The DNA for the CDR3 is TGTGCCAGCTCACCCCTCCGGGATGAAAAACTGTTTTTT. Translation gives CASSPLRDEKLFF.

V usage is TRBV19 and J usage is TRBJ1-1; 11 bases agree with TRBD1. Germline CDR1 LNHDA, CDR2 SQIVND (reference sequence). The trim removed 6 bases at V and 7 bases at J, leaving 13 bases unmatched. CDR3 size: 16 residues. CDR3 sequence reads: CASSPLRGTGGGEAFF. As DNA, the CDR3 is TGTGCCAGTAGCCCCCTGCGGGGGACAGGGGGAGGTGAAGCTTTCTTT.

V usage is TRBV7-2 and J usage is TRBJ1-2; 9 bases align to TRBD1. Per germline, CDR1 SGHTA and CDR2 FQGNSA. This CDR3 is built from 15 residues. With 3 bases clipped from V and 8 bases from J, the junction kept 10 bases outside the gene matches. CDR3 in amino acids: CASSFSGTGTRGYTF. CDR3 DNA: TGTGCCAGCAGCTTTTCCGGGACAGGGACAAGGGGCTACACCTTC. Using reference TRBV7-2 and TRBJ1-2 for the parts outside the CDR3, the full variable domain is GAGVSQSPSNKVTEKGKDVELRCDPISGHTALYWYRQSLGQGLEFLIYFQGNSAPDKSGLPSDRFSAERTGGSVSTLTIQRTQQEDSAVYLCASSFSGTGTRGYTFGSGTRLTVV.

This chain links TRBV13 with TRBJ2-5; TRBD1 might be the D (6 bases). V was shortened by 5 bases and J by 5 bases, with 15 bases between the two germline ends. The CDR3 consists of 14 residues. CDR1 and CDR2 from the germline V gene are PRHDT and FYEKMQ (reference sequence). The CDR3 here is CASSRGGAGETQYF. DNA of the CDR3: TGTGCCAGCAGCCGTGGGGGCGCTGGGGAGACCCAGTACTTC. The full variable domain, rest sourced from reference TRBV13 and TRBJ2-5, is AAGVIQSPRHLIKEKRETATLKCYPIPRHDTVYWYQQGPGQDPQFLISFYEKMQSDKGSIPDRFSAQQFSDYHSELNMSSLELGDSALYFCASSRGGAGETQYFGPGTRLLVL.

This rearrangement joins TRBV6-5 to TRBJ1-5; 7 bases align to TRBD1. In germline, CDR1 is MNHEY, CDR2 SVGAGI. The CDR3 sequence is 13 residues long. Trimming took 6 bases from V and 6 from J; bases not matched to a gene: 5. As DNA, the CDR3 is TGTGCCAGCAGGGCCGACAGGGTTCAGCCCCAGCATTTT. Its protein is CASRADRVQPQHF.

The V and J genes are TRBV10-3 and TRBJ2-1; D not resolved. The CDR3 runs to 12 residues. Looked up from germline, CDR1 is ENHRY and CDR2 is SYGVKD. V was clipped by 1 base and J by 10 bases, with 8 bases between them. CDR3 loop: CAISELSREQFF. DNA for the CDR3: TGTGCCATCAGTGAGTTGTCTCGGGAGCAGTTCTTC.

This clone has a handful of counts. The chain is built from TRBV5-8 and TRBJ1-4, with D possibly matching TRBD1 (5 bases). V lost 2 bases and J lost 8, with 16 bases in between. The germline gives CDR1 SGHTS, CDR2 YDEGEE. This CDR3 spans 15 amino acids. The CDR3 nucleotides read TGTGCCAGCAGCTTTCGCGGACATCGAATAGAAAAACTGTTTTTT. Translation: CASSFRGHRIEKLFF.

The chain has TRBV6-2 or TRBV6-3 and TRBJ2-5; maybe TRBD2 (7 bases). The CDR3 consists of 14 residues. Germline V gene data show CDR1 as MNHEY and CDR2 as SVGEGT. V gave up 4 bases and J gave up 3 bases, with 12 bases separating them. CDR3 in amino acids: CASSSGGGEETQYF. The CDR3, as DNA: TGTGCCAGCAGTTCGGGGGGCGGGGAAGAGACCCAGTACTTC.

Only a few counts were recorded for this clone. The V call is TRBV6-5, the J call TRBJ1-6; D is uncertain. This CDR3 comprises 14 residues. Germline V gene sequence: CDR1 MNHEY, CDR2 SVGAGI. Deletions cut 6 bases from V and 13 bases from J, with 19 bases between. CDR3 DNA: TGTGCCAGCAGCCCGACCGACGGAGCCCGGCCCCTCCACTTT. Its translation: CASSPTDGARPLHF.

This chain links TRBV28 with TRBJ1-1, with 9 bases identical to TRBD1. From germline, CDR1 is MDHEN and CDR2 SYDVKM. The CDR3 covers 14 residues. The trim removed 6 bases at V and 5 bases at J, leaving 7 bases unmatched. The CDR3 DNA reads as TGTGCCAGCAGCGTGACGGACAGGGGTACTGAAGCTTTCTTT. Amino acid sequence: CASSVTDRGTEAFF.

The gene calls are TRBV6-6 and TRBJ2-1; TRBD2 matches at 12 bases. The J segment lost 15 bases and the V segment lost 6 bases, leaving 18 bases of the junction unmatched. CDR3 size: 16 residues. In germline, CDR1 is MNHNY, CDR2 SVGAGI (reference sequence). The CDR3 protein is CASRQTSGGSRHGGFF. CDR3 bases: TGTGCCAGCAGGCAGACTAGCGGGGGTTCGAGGCATGGAGGGTTCTTC.

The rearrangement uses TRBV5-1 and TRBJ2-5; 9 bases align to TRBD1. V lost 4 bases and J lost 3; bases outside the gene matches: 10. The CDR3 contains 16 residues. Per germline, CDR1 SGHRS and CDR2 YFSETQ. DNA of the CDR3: TGCGCCAGCAGCCTATTTCCGGGACAGGGCAAAGAGACCCAGTACTTC. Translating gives CASSLFPGQGKETQYF.

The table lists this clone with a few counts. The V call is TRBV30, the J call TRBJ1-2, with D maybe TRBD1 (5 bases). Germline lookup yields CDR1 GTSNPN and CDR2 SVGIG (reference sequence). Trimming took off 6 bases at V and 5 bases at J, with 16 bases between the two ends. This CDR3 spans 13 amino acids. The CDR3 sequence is CACPRGGGYGYTF. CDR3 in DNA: TGTGCCTGCCCTCGGGGGGGAGGTTATGGCTACACCTTC.

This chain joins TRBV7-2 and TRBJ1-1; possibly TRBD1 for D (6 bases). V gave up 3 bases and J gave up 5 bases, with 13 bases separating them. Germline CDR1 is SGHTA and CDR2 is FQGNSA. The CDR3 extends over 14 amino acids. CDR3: CASSFGGQGTEAFF. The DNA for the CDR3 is TGTGCCAGCAGCTTTGGGGGCCAGGGGACTGAAGCTTTCTTT.

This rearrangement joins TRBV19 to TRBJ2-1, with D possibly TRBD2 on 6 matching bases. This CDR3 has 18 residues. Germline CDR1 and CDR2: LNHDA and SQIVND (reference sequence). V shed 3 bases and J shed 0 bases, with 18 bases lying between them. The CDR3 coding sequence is TGTGCCAGTAGTATCTTCGGTACGTGGGGGGACTCCTACAATGAGCAGTTCTTC. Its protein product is CASSIFGTWGDSYNEQFF.

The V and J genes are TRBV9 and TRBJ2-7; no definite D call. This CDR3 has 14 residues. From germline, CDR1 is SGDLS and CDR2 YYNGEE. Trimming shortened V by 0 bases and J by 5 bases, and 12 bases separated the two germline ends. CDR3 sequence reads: CASSVGHQANEQYF. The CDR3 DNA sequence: TGTGCCAGCAGCGTAGGACACCAGGCCAACGAGCAGTACTTC.

The CDR3 sequence is CASSQDLPGYRRRMNTEAFF. The CDR3 nucleotides are TGCGCCAGCAGCCAAGATCTCCCAGGGTACAGGCGTAGGATGAACACTGAAGCTTTCTTT. The V gene is TRBV4-3, the J gene TRBJ1-1; a weak D match, TRBD1 (5 bases). V lost 0 bases and J lost 0, with 23 bases in between. The CDR3 length is 20 residues. Germline V gives CDR1 LGHNA, CDR2 YSLEER.

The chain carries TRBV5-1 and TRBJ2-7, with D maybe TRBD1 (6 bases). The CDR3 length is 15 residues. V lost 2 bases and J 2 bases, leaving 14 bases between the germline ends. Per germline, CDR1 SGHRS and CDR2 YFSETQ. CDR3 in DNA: TGCGCCAGCAGCTTTGTACAGGGACCTACCTACGAGCAGTACTTC. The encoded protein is CASSFVQGPTYEQYF.

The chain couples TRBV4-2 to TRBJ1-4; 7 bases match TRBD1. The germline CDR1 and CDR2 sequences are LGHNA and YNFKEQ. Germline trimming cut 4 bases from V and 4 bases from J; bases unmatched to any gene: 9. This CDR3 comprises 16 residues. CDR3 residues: CASSPGQPNGNEKLFF. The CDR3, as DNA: TGTGCCAGCAGCCCGGGACAGCCAAATGGTAATGAAAAACTGTTTTTT.

The CDR3 DNA is TGTGCCAGCTCAGAGGCTAGCGGGGGAGAGACCCAGTACTTC. Translating gives CASSEASGGETQYF. The V and J genes are TRBV18 and TRBJ2-5; 10 nucleotides match TRBD2. Germline V lookup: CDR1 KGHSH, CDR2 LQKENI. This CDR3 has 14 amino acids. V was pared by 5 bases and J by 4 bases, with 4 bases of the junction left unmatched. The full variable domain, its missing parts supplied by reference TRBV18 and TRBJ2-5, is NAGVMQNPRHLVRRRGQEARLRCSPMKGHSHVYWYRQLPEEGLKFMVYLQKENIIDESGMPKERFSAEFPKEGPSILRIQQVVRGDSAAYFCASSEASGGETQYFGPGTRLLVL.

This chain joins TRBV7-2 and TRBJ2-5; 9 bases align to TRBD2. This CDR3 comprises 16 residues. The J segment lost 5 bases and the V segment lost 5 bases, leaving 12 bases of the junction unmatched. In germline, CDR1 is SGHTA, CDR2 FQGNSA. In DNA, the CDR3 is TGTGCCAGCAGCCTCCAGAGCGGGGGGCGCTGGGAGACCCAGTACTTC. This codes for CASSLQSGGRWETQYF.

The CDR3 spells CASSPRTGGLGGYTF. The CDR3 bases are TGTGCCAGTAGTCCCCGGACAGGGGGTTTAGGAGGCTACACCTTC. The chain carries TRBV19 and TRBJ1-2; 10 bases agree with TRBD1. Germline V gives CDR1 LNHDA, CDR2 SQIVND (reference sequence). CDR3 length equals 15 residues. V lost 5 bases to trimming and J lost 8 bases; unmatched junction nucleotides: 11.

The CDR3 loop is CASNPSGTGELFF. The DNA for the CDR3 is TGTGCCAGCAATCCCTCCGGGACCGGGGAGCTGTTTTTT. The rearrangement joins TRBV6-5 to TRBJ2-2; no clear D gene. CDR1 is MNHEY, CDR2 SVGAGI, per germline. This CDR3 is built from 13 residues. Trimming stripped 7 bases from V and 5 bases from J, with 11 bases between.

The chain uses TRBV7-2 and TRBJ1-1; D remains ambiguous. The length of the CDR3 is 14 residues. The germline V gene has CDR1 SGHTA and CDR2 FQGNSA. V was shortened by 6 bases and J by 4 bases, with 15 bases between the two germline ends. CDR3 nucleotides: TGTGCCAGCAGTCCTGCTACCGAATTCACTGAAGCTTTCTTT. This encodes CASSPATEFTEAFF.

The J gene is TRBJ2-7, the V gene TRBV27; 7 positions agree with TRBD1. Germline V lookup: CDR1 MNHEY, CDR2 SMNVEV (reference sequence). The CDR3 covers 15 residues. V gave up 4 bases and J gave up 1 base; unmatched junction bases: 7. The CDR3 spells CASSSPGQQSYEQYF. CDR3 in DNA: TGTGCCAGCAGTTCCCCGGGACAGCAATCCTACGAGCAGTACTTC.

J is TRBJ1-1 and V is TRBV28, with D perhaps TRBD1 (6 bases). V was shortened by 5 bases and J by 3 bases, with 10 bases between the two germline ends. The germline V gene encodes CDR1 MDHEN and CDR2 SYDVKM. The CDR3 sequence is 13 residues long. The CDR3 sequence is CASSKGGDTEAFF. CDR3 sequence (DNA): TGTGCCAGCAGTAAGGGGGGGGACACTGAAGCTTTCTTT.